A selection of T cell receptor beta chains follows, all from one sample in a study of T cell responses to AZD1222 COVID-19 vaccine. Only in-frame clones appear in the TCRdb table, and some are missing; sequencing was by immunoSEQ multiplex PCR. The sample has some 130,000 clones, 85% to 90% seen once; the top ten hold 20% to 25%. Sample: peripheral blood, taken on day 0 of AZD1222 vaccination. The receptor set was obtained from an adult in good health. Each CDR3 is given with its conserved first and last residue. A D gene is named only where the DNA matches it firmly. For some rows the clone size is stated as once, few or many, or as a class when expanded; others skip it.

NA	TRBV6-6	TRBJ2-1	NA	CASSSPGVNEQFF	TGTGCCAGCAGTTCCCCCGGGGTCAATGAGCAGTTCTTC
NA	TRBV5-6	TRBJ1-5	NA	CASSLKIGGGEPQHF	TGTGCCAGCAGCCTGAAGATAGGAGGGGGAGAGCCCCAGCATTTT
NA	TRBV6-5	TRBJ1-1	NA	CASRRRTEAFF	TGTGCCAGCAGGCGGCGGACTGAAGCTTTCTTT
TRBD2	TRBV5-1	TRBJ2-1	once	CASSLVSGGYNEQFF	TGCGCCAGCAGCTTGGTTAGCGGGGGTTACAATGAGCAGTTCTTC
TRBD1	TRBV28	TRBJ1-1	NA	CATTGTANTEAFF	TGTGCCACCACCGGGACAGCGAACACTGAAGCTTTCTTT
TRBD1	TRBV5-6	TRBJ1-2	NA	CASSATGEFYGYTF	TGTGCCAGCAGCGCGACAGGGGAGTTTTATGGCTACACCTTC
NA	TRBV6-6	TRBJ1-4	NA	CASSYFPGINEKLFF	TGTGCCAGCAGTTACTTTCCTGGGATTAATGAAAAACTGTTTTTT
NA	TRBV2	TRBJ2-7	NA	CASSTSGFYEQYF	TGTGCCAGCAGTACCTCCGGGTTCTACGAGCAGTACTTC
TRBD2	TRBV3-1/TRBV3-2	TRBJ2-3	NA	CASSQGSGGRIDTQYF	TGTGCCAGCAGCCAAGGTAGCGGGGGAAGGATTGATACGCAGTATTTT
NA	TRBV6-5	TRBJ2-7	NA	CASSYSSGPAYEQYF	TGTGCCAGCAGTTACTCGTCAGGGCCCGCCTACGAGCAGTACTTC
NA	TRBV6-2/TRBV6-3	TRBJ2-7	NA	CASSYTLWAYEQYF	TGTGCCAGCAGTTACACCCTTTGGGCGTACGAGCAGTACTTC
NA	TRBV24-1	TRBJ1-3	once	CATSASDGASGNTIYF	TGTGCCACCAGCGCTTCGGACGGGGCCTCTGGAAACACCATATATTTT
NA	TRBV11-2	TRBJ2-7	NA	CASSLGASKRGEQYF	TGTGCCAGCAGCTTAGGGGCTAGCAAGAGGGGCGAGCAGTACTTC
NA	TRBV5-6	TRBJ1-2	NA	CASTIVGDRRGYTF	TGTGCCAGCACCATCGTCGGGGACCGTCGAGGCTACACCTTC
NA	TRBV6-2/TRBV6-3	TRBJ1-1	NA	CASSYRKGMNTEAFF	TGTGCCAGCAGTTATCGTAAGGGGATGAACACTGAAGCTTTCTTT
NA	TRBV9	TRBJ1-2	NA	CASSVDLGSAVGGYTF	TGTGCCAGCAGCGTAGACCTAGGATCCGCGGTGGGCGGCTACACCTTC
NA	TRBV6-5	TRBJ1-2	NA	CASSSKAYYGYTF	TGTGCCAGCAGTTCTAAGGCGTACTATGGCTACACCTTC